Shown below are 6 T cell receptor beta chains from a single sample sequenced in a study of T cell responses to AZD1222 COVID-19 vaccine. Clones were read by immunoSEQ multiplex PCR, and TCRdb kept only the in-frame ones, dropping some. The table includes about 83,000 clones, around 89% detected once. The sequences come from peripheral blood, collected on day 0 of AZD1222 vaccination. These receptors were obtained from an adult in good health.

This chain connects TRBV6-2 or TRBV6-3 to TRBJ2-2; TRBD1 aligns across 9 bases. V lost 5 bases, J lost 3 bases, and 1 base stayed unmatched. The CDR3 consists of 14 residues. Germline CDR1 reads MNHEY; CDR2 reads SVGEGT. CDR3 bases: TGTGCCAGCAGTAGGGACAGGGACACCGGGGAGCTGTTTTTT. It encodes CASSRDRDTGELFF.

The CDR3 DNA sequence: TGCGCCAGCAGCTTGGGAGCGGCCGGGGCAGATACGCAGTATTTT. Translation: CASSLGAAGADTQYF. The chain has TRBV5-1 and TRBJ2-3, with D maybe TRBD2 (5 bases). The CDR3 length is 15 residues. Trimming took 0 bases from V and 4 from J, leaving 12 bases between them. Germline values: CDR1 SGHRS, CDR2 YFSETQ.

The rearrangement links TRBV28 to TRBJ2-1; D is unclear. Germline V CDR1 and CDR2: MDHEN, SYDVKM. Trimming cost V 8 bases and J 6 bases, with 14 bases left between them. The CDR3 loop spans 13 amino acids. The CDR3 protein is CASSLFTTNEQFF. The CDR3 DNA reads TGTGCCAGCTCACTTTTTACTACCAATGAGCAGTTCTTC.

The rearrangement links TRBV6-1 to TRBJ1-1; a weak D match, TRBD1 (5 bases). Germline CDR1 MNHNS, CDR2 SASEGT. V lost 2 bases to trimming and J lost 6 bases, with 13 bases between them. The length of the CDR3 is 14 residues. CDR3: CASSERGAGAEAFF. For the CDR3, the DNA is TGTGCCAGCAGTGAACGAGGGGCGGGCGCTGAAGCTTTCTTT.

CDR3 in DNA: TGTGCCATCAGTGACAGACAGGGGGACACTGAAGCTTTCTTT. Residues: CAISDRQGDTEAFF. This chain connects TRBV10-3 to TRBJ1-1; 9 bases agree with TRBD1. Germline V gene lookup returns CDR1 ENHRY and CDR2 SYGVKD. J lost 3 bases, V lost 3 bases, and 2 bases had no gene match. The CDR3 runs 14 residues.

J is TRBJ2-6 and V is TRBV24-1; 7 nucleotides match TRBD1. This CDR3 is 15 amino acids long. After removal of 6 bases from V and 0 bases from J, the junction contained 1 base not matched to a gene. Germline-derived CDR1 and CDR2 are KGHDR and SFDVKD. CDR3 DNA sequence: TGTGCCACCAGTTCAGGGGGCTCTGGGGCCAACGTCCTGACTTTC. As protein: CATSSGGSGANVLTF.